Reported below is one T cell receptor beta chain. The method was immunoSEQ multiplex PCR; TCRdb's version includes in-frame clones alone and lacks a portion of them. The sample carries tens of thousands of clones, around nine tenths recorded once. Germline lookup yields CDR1 MDHEN and CDR2 SYDVKM. Trimming pared 5 bases from V and 1 base from J, leaving 12 bases between. The CDR3 consists of 16 residues. This record belongs to a study of control samples from healthy donors and cancer patients. The source of this sequence is a man in his forties or fifties in good health. The sample consisted of blood. The chain uses TRBV28 and TRBJ2-6, with D possibly matching TRBD1 (6 bases). CDR3 protein: CASSPSRGSGANVLTF. The DNA for the CDR3 is TGTGCCAGCAGTCCAAGCAGGGGTTCTGGGGCCAACGTCCTGACTTTC.